The 17 T cell receptor beta chains in this list originate from one sample, sequenced in a study of T cell responses to AZD1222 COVID-19 vaccine. TCRdb keeps only in-frame clones here, not all; method: immunoSEQ multiplex PCR. The sample lists some 150,000 clones; 75% to 95% were seen once. The sample consisted of peripheral blood, taken 28 days after the second AZD1222 dose. These receptors all come from an adult who received the AZD1222 COVID-19 vaccine.

This clone was seen once. This chain uses TRBV12-5 with TRBJ1-3; no clear D. The CDR3 is 14 amino acids. Germline CDR1 reads LGHNT; CDR2 reads FRNRAP. Between the trimmed V and J ends, which lost 11 bases and 0 bases, there was a span of 14 bases. This CDR3 reads CAADMGFSGNTIYF. DNA of the CDR3: TGTGCTGCGGATATGGGCTTCTCTGGAAACACCATATATTTT.

This chain connects TRBV6-5 to TRBJ2-4, with D maybe TRBD1 (5 bases). The CDR3 runs to 13 residues. V was cut by 7 bases and J by 3 bases, with 10 bases left in between. The V gene's germline CDR1 is MNHEY and CDR2 SVGAGI. CDR3 region: CASKGYYKNIQYF. The CDR3, as DNA: TGTGCCAGCAAGGGGTACTACAAAAACATTCAGTACTTC.

The chain recombines TRBV27 with TRBJ1-2; TRBD1 matches at 9 bases. The V gene's germline CDR1 is MNHEY and CDR2 SMNVEV (reference sequence). The CDR3 has 15 amino acids. V lost 6 bases and J lost 0; bases outside the gene matches: 5. The CDR3 bases are TGTGCCAGCAGAACAGGGGGCATAGCTAACTATGGCTACACCTTC. Its translation is CASRTGGIANYGYTF.

The chain recombines TRBV10-2 with TRBJ2-1, with 11 bases identical to TRBD2. The junction had 7 bases not matched to a gene; V was cut back by 10 bases and J by 5 bases. The CDR3 extends over 14 amino acids. Germline V gives CDR1 WSHSY, CDR2 SAAADI. The CDR3, as DNA: TGCGCCACCCAATCACTAGCGGGGGACAATGAGCAGTTCTTC. Its translation: CATQSLAGDNEQFF.

This rearrangement joins TRBV5-1 to TRBJ2-1; 7 positions agree with TRBD2. The CDR3 sequence is 16 residues long. V lost 4 bases, J lost 7 bases, and 14 bases stayed unmatched. CDR1 is SGHRS and CDR2 is YFSETQ in the germline V gene. In DNA form, the CDR3 reads TGCGCCAGCAGCCCCCTAGGGGCGGGAGTGAGGAATGAGCAGTTCTTC. This sequence encodes CASSPLGAGVRNEQFF. Together with reference TRBV5-1 and TRBJ2-1, the CDR3 gives the full variable domain: KAGVTQTPRYLIKTRGQQVTLSCSPISGHRSVSWYQQTPGQGLQFLFEYFSETQRNKGNFPGRFSGRQFSNSRSEMNVSTLELGDSALYLCASSPLGAGVRNEQFFGPGTRLTVL.

This chain uses TRBV3-1 (or the pseudogene TRBV3-2) with TRBJ1-1, with D hard to call. Germline CDR1 and CDR2: LGHDT and YNNKEL (reference sequence). The germline V and J ends were trimmed by 4 bases and 0 bases, with 6 bases remaining between them. CDR3 length: 13 residues. For the CDR3, the DNA is TGTGCCAGCAGCCCAACACTGAACACTGAAGCTTTCTTT. Translation: CASSPTLNTEAFF.

The chain combines TRBV18 with TRBJ2-1; TRBD2 aligns across 13 bases. Trimming cost V 2 bases and J 7 bases; bases outside gene matches: 14. This CDR3 region has 19 residues. Germline V gene data show CDR1 as KGHSH and CDR2 as LQKENI. CDR3 loop: CASSPNWGTGTSGVNEQFF. The CDR3 nucleotides read TGTGCCAGCTCACCAAACTGGGGGACCGGGACTAGCGGGGTTAATGAGCAGTTCTTC.

The chain joins TRBV15 to TRBJ1-5; TRBD1 agrees at 7 bases. This CDR3 has 15 amino acids. The germline V gene encodes CDR1 LNHNV and CDR2 YYDKDF (reference sequence). V gave up 0 bases and J gave up 4 bases; unmatched junction bases: 3. CDR3 in DNA: TGTGCCACCAGCAGAGAGCGACAGGGAAATCAGCCCCAGCATTTT. It translates to CATSRERQGNQPQHF. Based on the CDR3 plus reference TRBV15 and TRBJ1-5, the full variable domain is DAMVIQNPRYQVTQFGKPVTLSCSQTLNHNVMYWYQQKSSQAPKLLFHYYDKDFNNEADTPDNFQSRRPNTSFCFLDIRSPGLGDTAMYLCATSRERQGNQPQHFGDGTRLSIL.

The rearrangement joins TRBV6-1 to TRBJ2-7; a possible D gene is TRBD2 (6 bases). In germline, CDR1 is MNHNS, CDR2 SASEGT. Trimming removed 4 bases from V and 5 bases from J, with 21 bases in between. This CDR3 is built from 16 residues. CDR3 nucleotides: TGTGCCAGCAGTGTCTTCCTCCGGAGGGTGGGTAACGAGCAGTACTTC. Protein sequence: CASSVFLRRVGNEQYF.

The V call is TRBV11-2, the J call TRBJ1-2, with D uncertain. With 0 bases removed from V and 3 bases from J, the gap between germline ends came to 8 bases. The CDR3 extends over 14 amino acids. In germline, CDR1 is SGHAT, CDR2 FQNNGV. The CDR3, as DNA: TGTGCCAGCAGCTTAGATGTGAGCGACTATGGCTACACCTTC. Protein: CASSLDVSDYGYTF.

The chain couples TRBV30 to TRBJ1-1, with D tentatively TRBD1 (5 bases). CDR1 is GTSNPN and CDR2 is SVGIG in the germline V gene (reference sequence). Trimming removed 2 bases at V and 2 bases at J, with 9 bases between. The CDR3 sequence is 13 residues long. The CDR3 loop reads CAWSRQSNTEAFF. CDR3 coding DNA: TGTGCCTGGAGTAGACAGTCAAACACTGAAGCTTTCTTT.

This clone was counted ten times or more. The chain is built from TRBV27 and TRBJ2-7; 7 bases are shared with TRBD1. Germline CDR1 and CDR2: MNHEY and SMNVEV (reference sequence). CDR3 length equals 14 residues. The trim removed 0 bases at V and 3 bases at J, leaving 2 bases unmatched. The CDR3 bases are TGTGCCAGCAGTTTATCGCGGACAGGCTACGAGCAGTACTTC. It encodes CASSLSRTGYEQYF.

CDR3: CASSQEEREAAGEKLFF. The DNA of the CDR3 is TGTGCCAGCAGCCAAGAGGAAAGAGAAGCCGCCGGTGAAAAACTGTTTTTT. The chain combines TRBV4-2 with TRBJ1-4; no reliable D call. This CDR3 contains 17 residues. The germline gives CDR1 LGHNA, CDR2 YNFKEQ. Trimming stripped 0 bases from V and 7 bases from J, with 18 bases between.

The chain uses TRBV7-9 and TRBJ1-2; D remains ambiguous. The CDR3 sequence is 13 residues long. V was trimmed by 5 bases and J by 4 bases, leaving 11 bases between them. Per germline, CDR1 SEHNR and CDR2 FQNEAQ (reference sequence). CDR3 loop: CASSLGQVYGYTF. For the CDR3, the DNA is TGTGCCAGCAGCCTCGGGCAGGTCTATGGCTACACCTTC.

The chain uses TRBV6-4 and TRBJ1-2; D possibly corresponds to TRBD1 (6 bases). This CDR3 contains 14 residues. CDR1 is MRHNA and CDR2 is SNTAGT in the germline V gene. Trimming removed 2 bases from V and 6 bases from J, with 13 bases in between. The CDR3 is CASSDGGASNGYTF. The CDR3 coding sequence is TGTGCCAGCAGTGACGGGGGGGCGAGTAATGGCTACACCTTC.

J is TRBJ2-5 and V is TRBV5-1; possible D gene TRBD1, 7 bases. Germline loops: CDR1 SGHRS, CDR2 YFSETQ. Trimming removed 4 bases from V and 6 bases from J, with 25 bases in between. This CDR3 has 17 amino acids. The CDR3 spells CASSPNWDSEGGQTQYF. CDR3 bases: TGCGCCAGCAGCCCCAACTGGGACAGTGAGGGGGGTCAGACCCAGTACTTC.

The J gene is TRBJ1-1, the V gene TRBV5-6, with a possible D match to TRBD1 (5 bases). Trimming left V 0 bases short and J 8 bases short, with 8 bases between. The CDR3 is 12 residues long. Looked up from germline, CDR1 is SGHDT and CDR2 is YYEEEE. The CDR3 here is CASSLVRTEAFF. The CDR3 nucleotides read TGTGCCAGCAGCTTGGTCCGGACAGAAGCTTTCTTT.